This TCR beta chain was recorded in a study of cytomegalovirus exposure and HLA in healthy donors. 60 Vbeta and 13 Jbeta primers were used in PCR. Sequenced by immunoSEQ multiplex PCR; TCRdb stores in-frame clones only, minus some. The sample lists about 140,000 clones; about 61% were seen once. Germline CDR1 SEHNR, CDR2 FQNEAQ (reference sequence). V lost 2 bases and J lost 5; bases outside the gene matches: 15. The CDR3 has 18 amino acids. This clonotype was obtained from a male donor in good health and CMV-seronegative. Sequencing was done on a sample of PBMCs. The chain employs TRBV7-9 and TRBJ2-7; 10 bases line up with TRBD2. The DNA of the CDR3 is TGTGCCAGCAGCTTACGGGCTAGCGGGGGTCTTTCCGCCGACGAGCAGTACTTC. It codes for CASSLRASGGLSADEQYF.